A few counts support the clone carrying this TCR beta chain. The antigen is unknown. TCRdb re-called the 5' RACE reads with MiXCR, one entry per CDR3 protein. Of 400,000 to 500,000 distinct CDR3 sequences listed, approximately 18% are singletons. The record originates from a study of identical twins. Study conclusions and caveats: For monozygotic twins, models underestimated out-of-frame TCR alpha sharing. Without tracking the same donors, conclusions rested on cross-sectional statistical analysis.

Germline-derived CDR1 and CDR2 are DFQATT and SNEGSKA (reference sequence). The V end was cut by 5 bases, the J end by 5 bases, with 22 bases between. CDR3 length: 15 amino acids. The source material was naive T cells sorted from blood. This sequence joins TRBV20-1 and TRBJ2-7, with D maybe TRBD2 (5 bases). This TCR derives from a man between 45 and 60 years old in good health. CDR3 sequence reads: CSARGLLSSEDEQYF. In DNA form, the CDR3 reads TGCAGTGCTCGAGGGCTATTGAGTTCGGAGGACGAGCAGTACTTC.